The entry that follows covers one T cell receptor (beta chain) sequence. Its antigen remains unidentified. CDR3 length: 15 amino acids. Trimming took off 6 bases at V and 4 bases at J, with 16 bases between the two ends. Germline lookup yields CDR1 MGHDK and CDR2 SYGVNS. The entry originates in a study of regulatory T cells in long-lasting Graves disease. General study findings and limits: Researchers examined only peripheral blood and not thyroid tissue.

HTBI primers from iRepertoire and Arm-PCR of CDR3 regions yielded the TCR beta libraries. Authors' data handling: Detected in the samples were around 59 TRBV and 14 TRBJ segments. TCRdb analysed the multiplex PCR reads with MiXCR anew, one entry per CDR3 protein. Clone size and V and J calls follow TCRdb, not the original study. The profile shows a few hundred thousand distinct CDR3 sequences, over 15% of them singletons. Noted time point: newly diagnosed GD, antithyroid drugs for less than 3 months. RNA isolated from PBMCs was used to make the TCR library. This sample also appeared in a second study, on T cells in Graves' hyperthyroidism and ophthalmopathy. That paper states: Absent ophthalmopathy progression within 18 months defined stable Graves' hyperthyroidism.

The sample here was peripheral blood mononuclear cells (PBMCs), taken at new diagnosis, from a patient treated with antithyroid drugs. The chain combines TRBV25-1 with TRBJ2-1; D is perhaps TRBD2 (7 bases). The clonotype was recovered from a man in his forties with Graves disease. CDR3 loop: CASREGGAGYNEQFF. CDR3 nucleotides: TGTGCCAGCAGGGAGGGGGGGGCTGGATACAATGAGCAGTTCTTC. The full variable domain, rest sourced from reference TRBV25-1 and TRBJ2-1, is EADIYQTPRYLVIGTGKKITLECSQTMGHDKMYWYQQDPGMELHLIHYSYGVNSTEKGDLSSESTVSRIRTEHFPLTLESARPSHTSQYLCASREGGAGYNEQFFGPGTRLTVL.